Shown below are 20 T cell receptor beta chains from a single sample sequenced in a study of blood T cell repertoires in COVID-19. The data were produced by immunoSEQ multiplex PCR, yet TCRdb's version contains in-frame clones alone and is incomplete. The repertoire has 120,000 to 150,000 clones, roughly 79% of them found once; the top ten carry about 8.6%. Sequencing used peripheral blood. These receptors all stem from a man between 50 and 59 years old with active or convalescent COVID-19.

This clone was seen a handful of times. The chain employs TRBV11-3 and TRBJ2-4; the match to TRBD1 covers 8 bases. J gave up 9 bases and V 4 bases, and 5 bases lay outside the gene matches. The CDR3 has 13 residues. CDR1 and CDR2 from the germline V gene are SGHNT and YENEEA. CDR3 sequence reads: CASSSTGDGIQYF. The CDR3 DNA reads TGTGCCAGCAGCTCGACAGGGGATGGCATTCAGTACTTC.

The chain has TRBV3-1 (or the pseudogene TRBV3-2) and TRBJ2-5; D is ambiguous. Germline assignment: CDR1 LGHDT and CDR2 YNNKEL (reference sequence). The V and J ends lost 0 bases and 2 bases respectively, with 10 bases between them. The CDR3 spans 15 residues. The CDR3 DNA follows: TGTGCCAGCAGCCAAGATCTTAGGCGGCAAGAGACCCAGTACTTC. This sequence encodes CASSQDLRRQETQYF.

V usage is TRBV7-3 and J usage is TRBJ2-1, with 11 bases fitting TRBD2. This CDR3 has 17 residues. Germline CDR1 and CDR2: SGHTA and FQGTGA. V was pared by 5 bases and J by 5 bases, with 11 bases of the junction left unmatched. The CDR3 nucleotides read TGTGCCAGCAGCGTGGGTATAGCGGGAGGGCCGAACAATGAGCAGTTCTTC. Its protein product is CASSVGIAGGPNNEQFF.

This chain uses TRBV7-6 with TRBJ1-5; the D gene is possibly TRBD1 (6 bases). CDR3 size: 14 residues. CDR1 is SGHVS, CDR2 FNYEAQ, per germline. Trimming cost V 5 bases and J 4 bases, with 12 bases left between them. The CDR3 spells CASSPATGNQPQHF. CDR3 nucleotide sequence: TGTGCCAGCAGCCCTGCAACAGGGAATCAGCCCCAGCATTTT.

Notes on this clone: The sample has other DNA sequences that encode this CDR3 too. The V gene is TRBV5-6, the J gene TRBJ2-5, with 7 bases that match TRBD2. Germline V gene data show CDR1 as SGHDT and CDR2 as YYEEEE. V lost 2 bases and J lost 5; bases outside the gene matches: 3. The CDR3 consists of 13 residues. The DNA for the CDR3 is TGTGCCAGCAGCTTAGTCGGGGGGGAGACCCAGTACTTC. Encoded protein: CASSLVGGETQYF.

The chain combines TRBV24-1 with TRBJ2-1; the match to TRBD2 covers 8 bases. V lost 3 bases, J lost 0 bases, and 3 bases stayed unmatched. The CDR3 runs to 16 residues. Germline CDR1 is KGHDR and CDR2 is SFDVKD. For the CDR3, the DNA is TGTGCCACCAGTGATCCCGGGACTAGCTCCTACAATGAGCAGTTCTTC. It is translated as CATSDPGTSSYNEQFF.

The chain recombines TRBV7-3 with TRBJ2-7; TRBD2 matches 14 bases. The CDR3 runs 17 residues. The J segment lost 5 bases and the V segment lost 7 bases, leaving 13 bases of the junction unmatched. From germline, CDR1 is SGHTA and CDR2 FQGTGA. CDR3 DNA: TGTGCCAGCACAACGAGACTAGCGGGAGGGCCCGGCCACGAGCAGTACTTC. It translates to CASTTRLAGGPGHEQYF.

The chain combines TRBV28 with TRBJ2-7; no clear D. Trimming took off 2 bases at V and 2 bases at J, with 16 bases between the two ends. From germline, CDR1 is MDHEN and CDR2 SYDVKM. This CDR3 is built from 16 residues. CDR3 protein: CASSLPQDSIPYEQYF. CDR3 bases: TGTGCCAGCAGTTTACCCCAGGATTCCATACCCTACGAGCAGTACTTC.

The chain recombines TRBV5-4 with TRBJ2-5; no firm D call. Trimming pared 1 base from V and 3 bases from J, leaving 10 bases between. The CDR3 sequence is 14 residues long. The V gene's germline CDR1 is SGHNT and CDR2 YYREEE (reference sequence). CDR3 amino acids: CASSLPGGEETQYF. The CDR3 coding sequence is TGTGCCAGCAGCTTGCCCGGCGGCGAAGAGACCCAGTACTTC.

DNA for the CDR3: TGTGCCAGCAGCGTAGGGGGGGAAAATGAAAAACTGTTTTTT. Translated, it gives CASSVGGENEKLFF. The chain is built from TRBV5-4 and TRBJ1-4, with D possibly matching TRBD1 (6 bases). The germline V gene encodes CDR1 SGHNT and CDR2 YYREEE (reference sequence). The length of the CDR3 is 14 residues. V was cut by 4 bases and J by 5 bases, with 12 bases left in between.

The rearrangement joins TRBV5-1 to TRBJ2-3, with a weak D call TRBD1 (5 bases). The CDR3 loop spans 16 amino acids. From germline, CDR1 is SGHRS and CDR2 YFSETQ. The V gene lost 0 bases and the J gene lost 6 bases, with 17 bases spanning the gap. CDR3 nucleotides: TGCGCCAGCAGCTTGGAAGGGCAGGGTAAGGTCGATACGCAGTATTTT. Translating it yields CASSLEGQGKVDTQYF.

This rearrangement joins TRBV5-4 to TRBJ1-6; possibly TRBD1 for D (6 bases). In germline, CDR1 is SGHNT, CDR2 YYREEE (reference sequence). The CDR3 sequence is 14 residues long. Between the trimmed V and J ends, which lost 5 bases and 6 bases, there was a span of 12 bases. In DNA, the CDR3 is TGTGCCAGCAGGGCAGGGGTTGCTAATTCACCCCTCCACTTT. Encoded protein: CASRAGVANSPLHF. The whole variable domain, remainder taken from reference TRBV5-4 and TRBJ1-6, is ETGVTQSPTHLIKTRGQQVTLRCSSQSGHNTVSWYQQALGQGPQFIFQYYREEENGRGNFPPRFSGLQFPNYSSELNVNALELDDSALYLCASRAGVANSPLHFGNGTRLTVT.

V is TRBV11-2 and J is TRBJ2-5; tentative D call: TRBD2 (6 bases). The CDR3 is 13 amino acids. The V end was cut by 1 base, the J end by 4 bases, with 7 bases between. Germline-derived CDR1 and CDR2 are SGHAT and FQNNGV. The CDR3 is CASSLAGVETQYF. The CDR3 DNA sequence: TGTGCCAGCAGCTTAGCGGGAGTAGAGACCCAGTACTTC.

The V call is TRBV11-2, the J call TRBJ1-3; 8 positions agree with TRBD1. Germline-derived CDR1 and CDR2 are SGHAT and FQNNGV. V gave up 4 bases and J gave up 5 bases; unmatched junction bases: 13. The length of the CDR3 is 17 residues. CDR3 loop: CASSSIAGTGLRNTIYF. The CDR3 DNA reads TGTGCCAGCAGCTCCATTGCCGGGACAGGTCTCAGAAACACCATATATTTT. Based on the CDR3 plus reference TRBV11-2 and TRBJ1-3, the full variable domain is EAGVAQSPRYKIIEKRQSVAFWCNPISGHATLYWYQQILGQGPKLLIQFQNNGVVDDSQLPKDRFSAERLKGVDSTLKIQPAKLEDSAVYLCASSSIAGTGLRNTIYFGEGSWLTVV.

For the CDR3, the DNA is TGTGCCAGCAGTGGGGACAGGGGGATCGTGTATGGCTACACCTTC. As protein: CASSGDRGIVYGYTF. The chain carries TRBV28 and TRBJ1-2; 11 bases fit TRBD1. This CDR3 region has 15 residues. Per the germline V gene, CDR1 is MDHEN and CDR2 is SYDVKM. Trimming removed 5 bases from V and 5 bases from J; junction bases left unmatched: 7.

The gene calls are TRBV4-1 and TRBJ1-1; D gene ambiguous. Trimming cost V 3 bases and J 4 bases, with 12 bases left between them. The CDR3 consists of 14 residues. Per the germline V gene, CDR1 is MGHRA and CDR2 is YSYEKL. The CDR3 sequence: CASSQSWEGTEAFF. In DNA, the CDR3 is TGCGCCAGCAGCCAGTCGTGGGAGGGCACTGAAGCTTTCTTT.

The chain recombines TRBV5-1 with TRBJ1-5; D not certain. Trimming removed 0 bases at V and 1 base at J, with 11 bases between. The CDR3 has 16 residues. CDR1 and CDR2 from the germline V gene are SGHRS and YFSETQ. CDR3 coding DNA: TGCGCCAGCAGCTTGGGTGTGGAGGGCAGCAATCAGCCCCAGCATTTT. This sequence encodes CASSLGVEGSNQPQHF.

This clone was seen ten or more times. J is TRBJ1-3 and V is TRBV3-1 (or the pseudogene TRBV3-2); D not certain. Germline V CDR1 and CDR2: LGHDT, YNNKEL (reference sequence). V was trimmed by 1 base and J by 0 bases, leaving 7 bases between them. The CDR3 is 15 amino acids. CDR3 nucleotides: TGTGCCAGCAGCCAAGGGTACAGCTCTGGAAACACCATATATTTT. Translated, it gives CASSQGYSSGNTIYF.

The chain employs TRBV4-1 and TRBJ1-2; 7 positions agree with TRBD1. The germline CDR1 and CDR2 sequences are MGHRA and YSYEKL. This CDR3 is built from 17 residues. Unmatched junction bases numbered 11, after V lost 0 bases and J lost 4 bases. The CDR3 DNA reads as TGCGCCAGCAGCCAAGAGAGTACAGGGGAGATACGCTATGGCTACACCTTC. Encoded protein: CASSQESTGEIRYGYTF.

This rearrangement joins TRBV19 to TRBJ1-1; the D gene is possibly TRBD1 (5 bases). The CDR3 is 13 amino acids. V was cut by 3 bases and J by 4 bases, with 9 bases left in between. Germline-derived CDR1 and CDR2 are LNHDA and SQIVND (reference sequence). CDR3 nucleotides: TGTGCCAGTAGTATTCGGGGGAGCACTGAAGCTTTCTTT. Protein sequence: CASSIRGSTEAFF.